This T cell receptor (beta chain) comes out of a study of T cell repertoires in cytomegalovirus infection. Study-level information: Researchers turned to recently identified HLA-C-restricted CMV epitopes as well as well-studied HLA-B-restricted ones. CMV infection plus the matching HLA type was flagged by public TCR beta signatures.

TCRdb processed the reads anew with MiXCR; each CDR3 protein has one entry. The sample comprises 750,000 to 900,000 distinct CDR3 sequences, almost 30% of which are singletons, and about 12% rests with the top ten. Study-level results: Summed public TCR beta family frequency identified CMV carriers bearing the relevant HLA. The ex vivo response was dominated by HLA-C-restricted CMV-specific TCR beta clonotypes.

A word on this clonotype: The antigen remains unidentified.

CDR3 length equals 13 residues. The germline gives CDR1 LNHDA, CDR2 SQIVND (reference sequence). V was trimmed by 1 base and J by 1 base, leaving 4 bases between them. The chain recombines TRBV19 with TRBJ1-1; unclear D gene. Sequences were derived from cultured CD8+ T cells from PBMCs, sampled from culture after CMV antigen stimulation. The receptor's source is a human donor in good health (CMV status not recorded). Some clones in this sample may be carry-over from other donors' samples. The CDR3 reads CASSIVANTEAFF. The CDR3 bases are TGTGCCAGTAGTATAGTGGCGAACACTGAAGCTTTCTTT. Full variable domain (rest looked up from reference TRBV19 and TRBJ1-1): DGGITQSPKYLFRKEGQNVTLSCEQNLNHDAMYWYRQDPGQGLRLIYYSQIVNDFQKGDIAEGYSVSREKKESFPLTVTSAQKNPTAFYLCASSIVANTEAFFGQGTRLTVV.